Following are 19 T cell receptor beta chains from one sample sequenced in a study of shared clonotypes between healthy human individuals. Naive-designated CD8 cells lacked CD45RO, were positively enriched for CCR7, and omitted terminally differentiated effector memory CD45RA+ cells. Clones were sequenced by immunoSEQ multiplex PCR, and TCRdb holds only the in-frame ones, with some missing. This sample carries a few hundred thousand clones, nearly 97% of them seen once, and the ten largest clones take roughly 0.1%. Source material: naive CD8+ T cells sorted from blood. Receptor source: a woman in her twenties or thirties in good health.

The V and J genes are TRBV6-6 and TRBJ1-1, with D perhaps matching TRBD1 (6 bases). Germline values: CDR1 MNHNY, CDR2 SVGAGI (reference sequence). This CDR3 is built from 13 residues. V was cut by 7 bases and J by 5 bases, with 14 bases left in between. The DNA for the CDR3 is TGTGCCAGCACTCCGGACAGTGGGACTGAAGCTTTCTTT. Translated: CASTPDSGTEAFF.

This chain's CDR3 is CASSFSASGDYEQYF. In nucleotides, the CDR3 is TGTGCCAGCAGCTTTTCTGCTAGCGGGGACTACGAGCAGTACTTC. The chain uses TRBV7-9 and TRBJ2-5, with 9 bases lining up with TRBD2. The J call is in doubt because the DNA end fits TRBJ2-7 better. This CDR3 comprises 15 residues. The germline CDR1 and CDR2 sequences are SEHNR and FQNEAQ (reference sequence).

This clone was seen only once. The chain combines TRBV27 with TRBJ2-7, with TRBD2 matching over 8 bases. The CDR3 has 12 amino acids. In germline, CDR1 is MNHEY, CDR2 SMNVEV (reference sequence). V lost 6 bases to trimming and J lost 5 bases; unmatched junction nucleotides: 3. CDR3 protein: CASRPGRDEQYF. DNA for the CDR3: TGTGCCAGCAGACCCGGGAGGGACGAGCAGTACTTC.

The genes are TRBV19 and TRBJ1-1, with D uncertain. The ends were cut back, 3 bases at V and 4 bases at J, with 15 bases in the middle. The CDR3 consists of 15 residues. Germline lookup yields CDR1 LNHDA and CDR2 SQIVND (reference sequence). CDR3: CASSIKEGLFTEAFF. The CDR3 DNA follows: TGTGCCAGTAGTATTAAGGAGGGTTTGTTCACTGAAGCTTTCTTT. Full variable domain (outside the CDR3, taken from reference TRBV19 and TRBJ1-1): DGGITQSPKYLFRKEGQNVTLSCEQNLNHDAMYWYRQDPGQGLRLIYYSQIVNDFQKGDIAEGYSVSREKKESFPLTVTSAQKNPTAFYLCASSIKEGLFTEAFFGQGTRLTVV.

The chain links TRBV4-2 to TRBJ2-1; tentatively, D is TRBD2 (6 bases). In germline, CDR1 is LGHNA, CDR2 YNFKEQ. CDR3 length: 16 amino acids. V was cut by 4 bases and J by 6 bases, with 19 bases left in between. The chain's CDR3 is CASSRLDRDPTNEQFF. The CDR3 bases are TGTGCCAGCAGCCGACTAGACCGCGACCCTACCAATGAGCAGTTCTTC.

As for this clone: The sample has other DNA sequences that encode this CDR3 too. J is TRBJ2-7 and V is TRBV27; D possibly corresponds to TRBD1 (5 bases). The CDR3 has 13 amino acids. Trimming cost V 0 bases and J 3 bases, with 6 bases left between them. Germline V gene data show CDR1 as MNHEY and CDR2 as SMNVEV (reference sequence). For the CDR3, the DNA is TGTGCCAGCAGTTTATCGCAGGGCTACGAGCAGTACTTC. This codes for CASSLSQGYEQYF.

V is TRBV21-1 and J is TRBJ1-1; TRBD1 is taken as the D call from the table, unchecked against the DNA. TRBV21-1 constitutes a pseudogene. The CDR3 has 16 residues. The CDR3 is CASSRSIDTIRTEAFF. The DNA of the CDR3 is TGTGCCAGCAGTAGGTCTATAGACACAATTCGCACTGAAGCTTTCTTT.

The chain employs TRBV7-6 and TRBJ2-1, with D unclear. The CDR3 is 18 residues long. The ends were cut back, 3 bases at V and 2 bases at J, with 20 bases in the middle. Germline assignment: CDR1 SGHVS and CDR2 FNYEAQ. The CDR3 nucleotides read TGTGCCAGCAGCTTCCACCCCGGCGGAGAGAGGACCTACAATGAGCAGTTCTTC. Its translation: CASSFHPGGERTYNEQFF. Full variable domain (outside the CDR3, taken from reference TRBV7-6 and TRBJ2-1): GAGVSQSPRYKVTKRGQDVALRCDPISGHVSLYWYRQALGQGPEFLTYFNYEAQQDKSGLPNDRFSAERPEGSISTLTIQRTEQRDSAMYRCASSFHPGGERTYNEQFFGPGTRLTVL.

The chain is built from TRBV18 and TRBJ2-7; perhaps TRBD1 as D (5 bases). The CDR3 is made up of 16 amino acids. V lost 2 bases, J lost 3 bases, and 17 bases lay in between. Per germline, CDR1 KGHSH and CDR2 LQKENI. The CDR3 nucleotides read TGTGCCAGCTCACCAACCGAGATGCAGGGTTACTACGAGCAGTACTTC. Its translation is CASSPTEMQGYYEQYF.

The chain combines TRBV19 with TRBJ2-1, with 7 bases matching TRBD2. The V gene end was trimmed by 2 bases and the J gene end by 4 bases; junction bases not matched to a gene: 14. Per germline, CDR1 LNHDA and CDR2 SQIVND (reference sequence). The CDR3 totals 18 residues. The CDR3 nucleotides read TGTGCCAGTAGTATAAAACGTGGAGCGGGAAGGAATTACAATGAGCAGTTCTTC. Protein: CASSIKRGAGRNYNEQFF.

The chain has TRBV30 and TRBJ2-7; 7 positions match TRBD2. CDR1 is GTSNPN and CDR2 is SVGIG in the germline V gene (reference sequence). The CDR3 extends over 13 amino acids. The V and J ends lost 3 bases and 5 bases, in that order; junction bases with no gene match: 7. The CDR3, as DNA: TGTGCCTGGAGCCCCTGGGAGGGTGACGAGCAGTACTTC. Encoded protein: CAWSPWEGDEQYF.

Worth noting for this clone: Other DNA sequences in the same sample also yield this CDR3. The J gene is TRBJ2-5, the V gene TRBV7-9; tentatively, D is TRBD1 (6 bases). CDR3 size: 14 residues. With 1 base removed from V and 2 bases from J, the gap between germline ends came to 8 bases. The germline V gene encodes CDR1 SEHNR and CDR2 FQNEAQ (reference sequence). CDR3 residues: CASSLVGTQETQYF. The DNA of the CDR3 is TGTGCCAGCAGCTTAGTCGGGACACAAGAGACCCAGTACTTC.

This clone has just one count. The rearrangement uses TRBV28 and TRBJ2-1; unclear D gene. The CDR3 runs 14 residues. V gave up 2 bases and J gave up 5 bases, with 10 bases separating them. The germline CDR1 and CDR2 sequences are MDHEN and SYDVKM. The CDR3 sequence is CASSLHAWDNEQFF. CDR3 sequence (DNA): TGTGCCAGCAGTTTACACGCTTGGGACAATGAGCAGTTCTTC.

The rearrangement uses TRBV9 and TRBJ2-3, with 7 bases aligning to TRBD1. Trimming cost V 0 bases and J 5 bases; bases outside gene matches: 6. The germline V gene encodes CDR1 SGDLS and CDR2 YYNGEE. This CDR3 has 15 residues. The CDR3 DNA sequence: TGTGCCAGCAGCGTAGGAAGGGGGCGAGGAGATACGCAGTATTTT. Protein sequence: CASSVGRGRGDTQYF.

This chain links TRBV5-1 with TRBJ2-7, with TRBD2 identical over 10 bases. The CDR3 is made up of 15 amino acids. Germline V CDR1 and CDR2: SGHRS, YFSETQ. Germline trimming cut 2 bases from V and 3 bases from J; bases unmatched to any gene: 5. CDR3 residues: CASSLSGRALYEQYF. Written as DNA, the CDR3 is TGCGCCAGCAGCTTAAGCGGGAGGGCCCTCTACGAGCAGTACTTC.

The rearrangement joins TRBV5-1 to TRBJ1-2; 7 positions match TRBD1. The CDR3 spans 16 residues. Germline lookup yields CDR1 SGHRS and CDR2 YFSETQ. V shed 0 bases and J 8 bases; nucleotides not matched to a gene: 13. CDR3 in amino acids: CASSLGTGVFRSGYTF. The CDR3 nucleotides read TGCGCCAGCAGCTTGGGTACAGGGGTATTTAGGTCGGGCTACACCTTC. The complete variable domain, with remaining parts taken from reference TRBV5-1 and TRBJ1-2, reads KAGVTQTPRYLIKTRGQQVTLSCSPISGHRSVSWYQQTPGQGLQFLFEYFSETQRNKGNFPGRFSGRQFSNSRSEMNVSTLELGDSALYLCASSLGTGVFRSGYTFGSGTRLTVV.

The chain uses TRBV5-8 and TRBJ2-7, with a weak D call TRBD2 (6 bases). V was trimmed by 2 bases and J by 3 bases, leaving 15 bases between them. Germline V gene sequence: CDR1 SGHTS, CDR2 YDEGEE. CDR3 length equals 15 residues. The CDR3 sequence: CASSFRDWSLYEQYF. The CDR3 DNA follows: TGTGCCAGCAGCTTCCGGGACTGGTCTCTCTACGAGCAGTACTTC. The full variable domain, completed using reference TRBV5-8 and TRBJ2-7, is EAGVTQSPTHLIKTRGQQATLRCSPISGHTSVYWYQQALGLGLQFLLWYDEGEERNRGNFPPRFSGRQFPNYSSELNVNALELEDSALYLCASSFRDWSLYEQYFGPGTRLTVT.

This chain connects TRBV27 to TRBJ1-1; D might be TRBD1 (5 bases). V was clipped by 2 bases and J by 5 bases, with 9 bases between them. Germline CDR1 reads MNHEY; CDR2 reads SMNVEV (reference sequence). CDR3 length: 13 residues. DNA of the CDR3: TGTGCCAGCAGTTTAGACAGTTGGACTGAAGCTTTCTTT. It encodes CASSLDSWTEAFF.

The chain has TRBV28 and TRBJ2-7; 13 bases line up with TRBD2. The CDR3 is made up of 14 amino acids. Germline lookup yields CDR1 MDHEN and CDR2 SYDVKM. V trimming: 6 bases; J trimming: 4 bases; junction bases outside the gene matches: 3. CDR3 in amino acids: CASRRTSGSYEQYF. CDR3 nucleotide sequence: TGTGCCAGCAGGCGGACTAGCGGGAGTTACGAGCAGTACTTC. The variable domain in full, with the rest retrieved from reference TRBV28 and TRBJ2-7, is DVKVTQSSRYLVKRTGEKVFLECVQDMDHENMFWYRQDPGLGLRLIYFSYDVKMKEKGDIPEGYSVSREKKERFSLILESASTNQTSMYLCASRRTSGSYEQYFGPGTRLTVT.